This entry lists 22 T cell receptor beta chains sequenced from one sample in a study of cytotoxic CD8 clonotypes in ibrutinib-treated CLL (TCRdb year 2021). Library preparation used the immunoSEQ multiplex PCR assay. TCRdb provides this immuneACCESS table in a form limited to in-frame rearrangements. Some clones are lacking; in checked studies, under half of them reflect an unresolved V gene, and why the rest are absent is not known. The sample table lists 42,000 or so clones, approximately 71% of them with a count of one. The ten biggest clones cover 7% of the sample. This specimen's time point label, per the study, means: progressive disease on ibrutinib. This sample comprised PBMCs, obtained at disease progression, from a patient treated with ibrutinib. The receptors shown here come from a human donor with chronic lymphocytic leukemia.

The chain has TRBV6-4 and TRBJ2-7; 9 bases fit TRBD1. Trimming cost V 5 bases and J 7 bases; bases outside gene matches: 6. The CDR3 has 13 residues. Per the germline V gene, CDR1 is MRHNA and CDR2 is SNTAGT. The CDR3 sequence: CASSPGQGREQYF. CDR3 DNA sequence: TGTGCCAGCAGTCCGGGACAGGGTCGGGAGCAGTACTTC.

The rearrangement links TRBV19 to TRBJ2-5; 15 positions match TRBD2. The CDR3 consists of 16 residues. V dropped 5 bases and J dropped 7; count of bases not matched to a gene: 8. CDR1 is LNHDA, CDR2 SQIVND, per germline (reference sequence). The CDR3 nucleotides read TGTGCCAGTAGTCCAGGACTAGCGGGAGGGCGGGGGACCCAGTACTTC. Amino acid sequence: CASSPGLAGGRGTQYF.

The J gene is TRBJ2-1, the V gene TRBV19, with D tentatively TRBD2 (6 bases). Germline V gene lookup returns CDR1 LNHDA and CDR2 SQIVND (reference sequence). V dropped 3 bases and J dropped 4 bases, with 7 bases sitting between them. The CDR3 is 13 amino acids. The DNA of the CDR3 is TGTGCCAGTAGTATCCGGGGGTACAATGAGCAGTTCTTC. Amino acid sequence: CASSIRGYNEQFF.

The gene calls are TRBV4-1 and TRBJ2-2; 7 nucleotides match TRBD2. The V and J ends lost 1 base and 7 bases, in that order; junction bases with no gene match: 3. The germline V gene has CDR1 MGHRA and CDR2 YSYEKL. This CDR3 is built from 14 residues. The CDR3 here is CASSQGTSLGELFF. CDR3 DNA: TGCGCCAGCAGCCAAGGGACTAGTCTCGGGGAGCTGTTTTTT.

This clone has just a few counts. CDR3 amino acids: CASSLGLDGIQETQYF. Here the CDR3 DNA reads TGTGCCAGCAGCTTAGGTCTGGACGGAATCCAAGAGACCCAGTACTTC. The gene calls are TRBV11-3 and TRBJ2-5; D is undetermined. Germline V lookup: CDR1 SGHNT, CDR2 YENEEA. The V end was cut by 1 base, the J end by 1 base, with 13 bases between. The CDR3 spans 16 residues.

The chain uses TRBV6-1 and TRBJ1-5; 7 bases agree with TRBD1. Germline lookup yields CDR1 MNHNS and CDR2 SASEGT. V lost 6 bases and J lost 7; bases outside the gene matches: 9. The CDR3 runs to 14 residues. The DNA for the CDR3 is TGTGCCAGCAGCCCCGGACAGGAGGGGCAGCCCCAGCATTTT. Its translation: CASSPGQEGQPQHF.

The chain recombines TRBV2 with TRBJ1-5; no definite D call. CDR3 size: 16 residues. Trimming left V 6 bases short and J 0 bases short, with 15 bases between. Germline assignment: CDR1 SNHLY and CDR2 FYNNEI. The CDR3 DNA reads TGTGCCAGCAGGGTTGGGATATCTAATAGCAATCAGCCCCAGCATTTT. Protein sequence: CASRVGISNSNQPQHF.

The V call is TRBV30, the J call TRBJ2-3; TRBD2 matches at 10 bases. Germline CDR1 reads GTSNPN; CDR2 reads SVGIG (reference sequence). The CDR3 has 17 amino acids. V trimming: 5 bases; J trimming: 2 bases; junction bases outside the gene matches: 13. The CDR3 DNA reads TGTGCCTGGGGGAGTGGGTTAGCGGGAGGCTCCACAGATACGCAGTATTTT. Protein: CAWGSGLAGGSTDTQYF.

J is TRBJ1-3 and V is TRBV7-8; D may be TRBD1 (6 bases). This CDR3 comprises 15 residues. In germline, CDR1 is SGHVS, CDR2 FQNEAQ. V was shortened by 4 bases and J by 3 bases, with 13 bases between the two germline ends. As DNA, the CDR3 is TGTGCCAGCAGCTCCAGCAGGGGTTTTGGAAACACCATATATTTT. This sequence encodes CASSSSRGFGNTIYF.

This clone was counted once. This chain uses TRBV7-3 with TRBJ1-1; no clear D gene. The CDR3 spans 16 residues. Germline V gene sequence: CDR1 SGHTA, CDR2 FQGTGA. V lost 5 bases and J 0 bases, leaving 16 bases between the germline ends. The chain's CDR3 is CASSPLPPGVNTEAFF. CDR3 coding DNA: TGTGCCAGCAGCCCACTACCCCCGGGAGTGAACACTGAAGCTTTCTTT. Drawing the rest from reference TRBV7-3 and TRBJ1-1, the complete variable domain is GAGVSQTPSNKVTEKGKYVELRCDPISGHTALYWYRQSLGQGPEFLIYFQGTGAADDSGLPNDRFFAVRPEGSVSTLKIQRTERGDSAVYLCASSPLPPGVNTEAFFGQGTRLTVV.

The V and J genes are TRBV6-1 and TRBJ2-7; TRBD1 matches at 7 bases. The CDR3 sequence is 15 residues long. The junction had 11 bases not matched to a gene; V was cut back by 7 bases and J by 2 bases. Looked up from germline, CDR1 is MNHNS and CDR2 is SASEGT. CDR3: CASTLTTGNPYEQYF. DNA of the CDR3: TGTGCCAGCACCCTCACGACAGGGAACCCCTACGAGCAGTACTTC.

This chain's CDR3 is CASSLDITRYEQFF. The CDR3 DNA is TGTGCCAGCAGTTTGGACATTACGCGCTATGAGCAGTTCTTC. The chain couples TRBV28 to TRBJ2-1, with D tentatively TRBD1 (5 bases). The V end was cut by 3 bases, the J end by 8 bases, with 14 bases between. Germline V gene sequence: CDR1 MDHEN, CDR2 SYDVKM. The CDR3 consists of 14 residues.

The DNA for the CDR3 is TGTGCCAGCAGTTTAGGCGCTAGCGGGAGTGGAGAGACCCAGTACTTC. Amino acids: CASSLGASGSGETQYF. The chain uses TRBV28 and TRBJ2-5; 10 bases are shared with TRBD2. The CDR3 is made up of 16 amino acids. Trimming at V came to 2 bases and at J to 4 bases, leaving 7 bases not matched to a gene. In germline, CDR1 is MDHEN, CDR2 SYDVKM.

This chain joins TRBV5-4 and TRBJ2-4; D gene unclear. The CDR3 extends over 14 amino acids. Trimming took off 4 bases at V and 3 bases at J, with 11 bases between the two ends. Germline V gene lookup returns CDR1 SGHNT and CDR2 YYREEE (reference sequence). The CDR3 region has the DNA TGTGCCAGCAGCCCAACCTACGACAAAAACATTCAGTACTTC. Translated: CASSPTYDKNIQYF. The full variable domain, with the rest looked up from reference TRBV5-4 and TRBJ2-4, is ETGVTQSPTHLIKTRGQQVTLRCSSQSGHNTVSWYQQALGQGPQFIFQYYREEENGRGNFPPRFSGLQFPNYSSELNVNALELDDSALYLCASSPTYDKNIQYFGAGTRLSVL.

The rearrangement uses TRBV5-1 and TRBJ2-7, with a possible D match to TRBD2 (5 bases). CDR3 length: 14 amino acids. In germline, CDR1 is SGHRS, CDR2 YFSETQ. Trimming stripped 0 bases from V and 4 bases from J, with 11 bases between. As DNA, the CDR3 is TGCGCCAGCAGCTTGGTCCGGGAACCATACGAGCAGTACTTC. Its translation: CASSLVREPYEQYF.

The chain recombines TRBV6-1 with TRBJ1-5, with D perhaps matching TRBD1 (5 bases). This CDR3 has 12 amino acids. V was pared by 3 bases and J by 6 bases, with 6 bases between. CDR1 MNHNS and CDR2 SASEGT come from the germline V gene. CDR3 nucleotide sequence: TGTGCCAGCAGTGAGCAGGGTCAGCCCCAGCATTTT. This encodes CASSEQGQPQHF.

This clone was detected only a few times. The chain couples TRBV7-3 to TRBJ2-1; possibly TRBD2 for D (6 bases). This CDR3 comprises 14 residues. Per germline, CDR1 SGHTA and CDR2 FQGTGA. V shed 4 bases and J shed 10 bases, with 17 bases lying between them. CDR3 sequence (DNA): TGTGCCAGCAGCTCAATGGGGGGTACTAGAGAGCAGTTCTTC. Translated, it gives CASSSMGGTREQFF.

The gene calls are TRBV19 and TRBJ1-4; 9 bases line up with TRBD1. The CDR3 covers 16 residues. V shed 7 bases, J shed 8 bases, and the junction held 14 bases outside the gene matches. In germline, CDR1 is LNHDA, CDR2 SQIVND (reference sequence). CDR3 in amino acids: CASIGTGSLDREKLFF. The CDR3 DNA reads TGTGCCAGTATTGGGACAGGGAGTCTTGATCGCGAAAAACTGTTTTTT. The variable domain in full, with the rest retrieved from reference TRBV19 and TRBJ1-4, is DGGITQSPKYLFRKEGQNVTLSCEQNLNHDAMYWYRQDPGQGLRLIYYSQIVNDFQKGDIAEGYSVSREKKESFPLTVTSAQKNPTAFYLCASIGTGSLDREKLFFGSGTQLSVL.

This clone was seen more than once but under ten times. V usage is TRBV4-2 and J usage is TRBJ1-2; D is ambiguous. Looked up from germline, CDR1 is LGHNA and CDR2 is YNFKEQ. The CDR3 contains 14 residues. V dropped 4 bases and J dropped 2 bases, with 11 bases sitting between them. This CDR3 is CASSPSGLNYGYTF. CDR3 sequence (DNA): TGTGCCAGCAGCCCGAGTGGACTGAACTATGGCTACACCTTC.

In this sample, this clone is medium-sized. The chain recombines TRBV6-5 with TRBJ1-5; 8 bases fit TRBD1. V trimming: 6 bases; J trimming: 7 bases; junction bases outside the gene matches: 11. Germline V gene data show CDR1 as MNHEY and CDR2 as SVGAGI. The CDR3 covers 15 residues. DNA for the CDR3: TGTGCCAGCAGGGACTCAGGGGGCCAGGGGCAGCCCCAGCATTTT. As protein: CASRDSGGQGQPQHF.

The V gene is TRBV9, the J gene TRBJ2-2; 14 nucleotides line up with TRBD2. Trimming took 4 bases from V and 7 from J; bases not matched to a gene: 9. Germline CDR1 reads SGDLS; CDR2 reads YYNGEE. The CDR3 consists of 17 residues. The CDR3 DNA reads as TGTGCCAGCAGCACACCGGGACTAGCGGGAGTACACGGGGAGCTGTTTTTT. Translation: CASSTPGLAGVHGELFF.

The rearrangement uses TRBV5-8 and TRBJ1-6, with 8 positions matching TRBD1. Germline V gene sequence: CDR1 SGHTS, CDR2 YDEGEE. V gave up 5 bases and J gave up 7 bases; unmatched junction bases: 5. The CDR3 is made up of 14 amino acids. The CDR3 is CASRQQGANSPLHF. As DNA, the CDR3 is TGTGCCAGCAGACAGCAGGGGGCCAATTCACCCCTCCACTTT. Using reference TRBV5-8 and TRBJ1-6 for the parts outside the CDR3, the full variable domain is EAGVTQSPTHLIKTRGQQATLRCSPISGHTSVYWYQQALGLGLQFLLWYDEGEERNRGNFPPRFSGRQFPNYSSELNVNALELEDSALYLCASRQQGANSPLHFGNGTRLTVT.